The 14 T cell receptor beta chains presented below share a single source sample, sequenced in a study of blood T cell repertoires in COVID-19. The method was immunoSEQ multiplex PCR; TCRdb's version includes in-frame clones alone and lacks a portion of them. In the table there are about 110,000 clones, approximately 85% of which are singletons. The sample was peripheral blood. These TCRs come from a woman aged 55 to 70 with acute or convalescent COVID-19.

The chain is built from TRBV30 and TRBJ2-3; TRBD2 matches 10 bases. The CDR3 contains 15 residues. The trim removed 3 bases at V and 3 bases at J, leaving 6 bases unmatched. From germline, CDR1 is GTSNPN and CDR2 SVGIG (reference sequence). CDR3 sequence: CAWRESGGGTDTQYF. CDR3 coding DNA: TGTGCCTGGAGAGAGAGCGGGGGGGGGACAGATACGCAGTATTTT.

V and J are TRBV5-1 and TRBJ2-3; no definite D call. The ends were cut back, 6 bases at V and 2 bases at J, with 13 bases in the middle. The CDR3 runs to 14 residues. Germline CDR1 is SGHRS and CDR2 is YFSETQ. The CDR3 sequence: CASNHQNPTDTQYF. CDR3 in DNA: TGCGCCAGCAACCACCAGAATCCCACAGATACGCAGTATTTT.

This clone showed up just once. This chain joins TRBV5-1 and TRBJ1-4; D not resolved. Between the trimmed V and J ends, which lost 2 bases and 7 bases, there was a span of 12 bases. CDR1 is SGHRS, CDR2 YFSETQ, per germline. This CDR3 contains 14 residues. The DNA for the CDR3 is TGCGCCAGCAGCTTCGGACTACGTGGTGAAAAACTGTTTTTT. Translation: CASSFGLRGEKLFF.

This chain connects TRBV12-3 or TRBV12-4 to TRBJ1-2; the D is unclear. This CDR3 is built from 12 residues. Trimming took 5 bases from V and 8 from J, leaving 12 bases between them. The CDR3 spells CASSPSLRGYTF. For the CDR3, the DNA is TGTGCCAGCAGTCCCTCCCTGAGGGGCTACACCTTC.

The J gene is TRBJ1-2, the V gene TRBV4-2, with 8 bases lining up with TRBD1. Germline CDR1 reads LGHNA; CDR2 reads YNFKEQ. This CDR3 is 15 amino acids long. Trimming took 4 bases from V and 6 from J; bases not matched to a gene: 10. As DNA, the CDR3 is TGTGCCAGCAGCCTTCCGACAGGGGAAGAAAATGGCTACACCTTC. Its translation: CASSLPTGEENGYTF.

The rearrangement links TRBV7-2 to TRBJ1-5, with 9 bases that match TRBD1. Germline V gene lookup returns CDR1 SGHTA and CDR2 FQGNSA. This CDR3 has 15 residues. V gave up 3 bases and J gave up 6 bases; unmatched junction bases: 6. The CDR3 spells CASSFTGGEGQPQHF. The CDR3 coding sequence is TGTGCCAGCAGCTTCACAGGGGGCGAGGGTCAGCCCCAGCATTTT.

CDR3 amino acids: CASGGGTSSTDTQYF. The CDR3 DNA reads TGCGCCAGCGGCGGAGGGACCTCTAGCACAGATACGCAGTATTTT. This chain links TRBV5-1 with TRBJ2-3; the D gene is possibly TRBD2 (6 bases). The germline V gene encodes CDR1 SGHRS and CDR2 YFSETQ. The V and J ends lost 7 bases and 0 bases respectively, with 15 bases between them. The CDR3 has 15 amino acids.

The rearrangement joins TRBV7-2 to TRBJ2-7; 10 bases align to TRBD2. Germline CDR1 is SGHTA and CDR2 is FQGNSA. The CDR3 has 13 amino acids. Germline trimming cut 5 bases from V and 7 bases from J; bases unmatched to any gene: 5. The CDR3 protein is CASSRSGLAEQYF. The CDR3 DNA follows: TGTGCCAGCAGCCGTTCGGGACTAGCGGAGCAGTACTTC.

This clone came up once. CDR3 residues: CATSVRNQAGNTIYF. CDR3 sequence (DNA): TGTGCCACCAGTGTCAGGAACCAGGCTGGAAACACCATATATTTT. The chain couples TRBV24-1 to TRBJ1-3, with D hard to call. Germline lookup yields CDR1 KGHDR and CDR2 SFDVKD. V shed 5 bases and J shed 2 bases, with 12 bases lying between them. This CDR3 contains 15 residues.

The chain links TRBV18 to TRBJ1-4; weak D call: TRBD1 (6 bases). Germline loops: CDR1 KGHSH, CDR2 LQKENI. Trimming removed 0 bases at V and 2 bases at J, with 13 bases between. The CDR3 is 17 residues long. The chain's CDR3 is CASSPPISRGTNEKLFF. DNA for the CDR3: TGTGCCAGCTCACCACCGATCAGCAGGGGCACTAATGAAAAACTGTTTTTT.

CDR3 protein: CASTTGNGANVLTF. As DNA, the CDR3 is TGCGCCAGCACTACAGGGAATGGGGCCAACGTCCTGACTTTC. The genes are TRBV5-1 and TRBJ2-6; a possible D gene is TRBD1 (6 bases). Trimming took 6 bases from V and 3 from J, leaving 10 bases between them. The germline CDR1 and CDR2 sequences are SGHRS and YFSETQ. The CDR3 spans 14 residues.

This clone was found once. J is TRBJ1-6 and V is TRBV5-1; D is unclear. This CDR3 has 13 residues. Trimming took 0 bases from V and 15 from J, leaving 13 bases between them. Germline V gene data show CDR1 as SGHRS and CDR2 as YFSETQ. The CDR3 bases are TGCGCCAGCAGCTTGGATATGGGCCTGGTCCTCCACTTT. Translation: CASSLDMGLVLHF. Full variable domain (remainder filled in from reference TRBV5-1 and TRBJ1-6): KAGVTQTPRYLIKTRGQQVTLSCSPISGHRSVSWYQQTPGQGLQFLFEYFSETQRNKGNFPGRFSGRQFSNSRSEMNVSTLELGDSALYLCASSLDMGLVLHFGNGTRLTVT.

The chain employs TRBV6-5 and TRBJ2-7; 12 positions match TRBD1. This CDR3 region has 14 residues. The J segment lost 5 bases and the V segment lost 7 bases, leaving 6 bases of the junction unmatched. Germline-derived CDR1 and CDR2 are MNHEY and SVGAGI. CDR3 DNA: TGTGCCAGCACTTGGGGACAGGGGGCTAACGAGCAGTACTTC. It yields the protein CASTWGQGANEQYF.

In DNA, the CDR3 is TGTGCCAGCAGCTTACAGGGAGGAGAGGCTGAAGCTTTCTTT. As protein: CASSLQGGEAEAFF. This chain links TRBV7-9 with TRBJ1-1, with D maybe TRBD1 (5 bases). The CDR3 runs 14 residues. The germline V gene encodes CDR1 SEHNR and CDR2 FQNEAQ (reference sequence). Trimming took 2 bases from V and 6 from J, leaving 13 bases between them. Variable domain in full (rest from reference TRBV7-9 and TRBJ1-1): DTGVSQNPRHKITKRGQNVTFRCDPISEHNRLYWYRQTLGQGPEFLTYFQNEAQLEKSRLLSDRFSAERPKGSFSTLEIQRTEQGDSAMYLCASSLQGGEAEAFFGQGTRLTVV.